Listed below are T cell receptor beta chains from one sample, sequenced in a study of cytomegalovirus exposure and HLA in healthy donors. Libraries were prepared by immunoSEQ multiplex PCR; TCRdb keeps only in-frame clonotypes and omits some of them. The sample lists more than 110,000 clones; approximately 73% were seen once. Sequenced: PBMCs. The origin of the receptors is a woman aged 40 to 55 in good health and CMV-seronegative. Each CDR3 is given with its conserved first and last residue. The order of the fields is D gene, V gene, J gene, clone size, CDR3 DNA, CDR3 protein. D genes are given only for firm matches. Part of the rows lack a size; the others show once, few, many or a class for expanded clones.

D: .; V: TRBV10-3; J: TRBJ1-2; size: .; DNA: TGTGCCATCAGTGAGTACACACAACACTATGGCTACACCTTC; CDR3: CAISEYTQHYGYTF
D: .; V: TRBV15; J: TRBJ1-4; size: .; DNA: TGTGCCACCAGCAGAGATTTTATCGGGGGTGAAGGGGAAAAACTGTTTTTT; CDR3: CATSRDFIGGEGEKLFF
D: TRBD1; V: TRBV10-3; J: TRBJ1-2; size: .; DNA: TGTGCCATCAGTGAACAGGGGGCAAACTATGGCTACACCTTC; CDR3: CAISEQGANYGYTF
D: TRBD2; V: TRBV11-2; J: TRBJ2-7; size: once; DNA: TGTGCCAGCAGCTTAGTACGGGGGGCCTACGAGCAGTACTTC; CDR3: CASSLVRGAYEQYF
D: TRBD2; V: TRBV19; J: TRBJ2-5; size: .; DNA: TGTGCCAGTAGTTCCCAGGTGGCGGGGGTACAAGAGACCCAGTACTTC; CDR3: CASSSQVAGVQETQYF
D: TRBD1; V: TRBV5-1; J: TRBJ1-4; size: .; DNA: TGCGCCAGCAGCTTGGATCGCCCCTCCCCCTACGACAGGGACGGAGAAAAACTGTTTTTT; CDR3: CASSLDRPSPYDRDGEKLFF
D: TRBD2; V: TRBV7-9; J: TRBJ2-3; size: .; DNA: TGTGCCAGCAGCTTGGGACTAGCGGGGGTTACCTACACAGATACGCAGTATTTT; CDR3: CASSLGLAGVTYTDTQYF
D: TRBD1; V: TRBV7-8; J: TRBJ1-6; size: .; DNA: TGTGCCAGCAGCTACGGGACAGGGGAACCCCTCCACTTT; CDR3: CASSYGTGEPLHF
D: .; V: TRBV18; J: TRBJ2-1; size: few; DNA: TGTGCCAGCTCACCACCCCGCTTCGGGGGACTCGGAGGGGAGCAGTTCTTC; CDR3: CASSPPRFGGLGGEQFF
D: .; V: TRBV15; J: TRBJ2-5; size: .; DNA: TGTGCCACCAGCAGAGACCCCTATGAGACCCAGTACTTC; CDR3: CATSRDPYETQYF
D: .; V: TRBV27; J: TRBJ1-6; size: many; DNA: TGTGCCAGCAGGCCAGGAAGCTCCTATAATTCACCCCTCCACTTT; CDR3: CASRPGSSYNSPLHF
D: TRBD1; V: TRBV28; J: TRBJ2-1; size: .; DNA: TGTGCCAGCAGTTTTGGACCCGGGACAGGGGGCAGCTATGAGCAGTTCTTC; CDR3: CASSFGPGTGGSYEQFF
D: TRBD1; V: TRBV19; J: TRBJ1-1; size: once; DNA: TGTGCCAGTAGAACCCAGGGGGCGGCTGAAGCTTTCTTT; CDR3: CASRTQGAAEAFF
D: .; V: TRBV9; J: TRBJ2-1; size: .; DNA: TGTGCCAGCAGCGCCGTTTACAATGAGCAGTTCTTC; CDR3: CASSAVYNEQFF
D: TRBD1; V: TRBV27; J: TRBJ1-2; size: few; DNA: TGTGCCAGCAGTTTCTCGGACAGGGGAGGTGGCTACACCTTC; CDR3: CASSFSDRGGGYTF
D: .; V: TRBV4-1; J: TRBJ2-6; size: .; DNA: TGCGCCAGCAGCCAAGTGGAGGGCTCTGGGGCCAACGTCCTGACTTTC; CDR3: CASSQVEGSGANVLTF
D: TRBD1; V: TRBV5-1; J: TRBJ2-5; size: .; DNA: TGCGCCAGCAGCTTGGGATATACAGGGGGACAAGAGACCCAGTACTTC; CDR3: CASSLGYTGGQETQYF
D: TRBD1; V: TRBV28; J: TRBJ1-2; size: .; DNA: TGTGCCAGCAGGACAACCGGGACAGATAACTATGGCTACACCTTC; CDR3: CASRTTGTDNYGYTF
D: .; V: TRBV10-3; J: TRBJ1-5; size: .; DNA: TGTGCCATCAGTGAGTCGACCGCGGTGTACAATCAGCCCCAGCATTTT; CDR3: CAISESTAVYNQPQHF
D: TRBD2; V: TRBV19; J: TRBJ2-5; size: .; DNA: TGTGCCAGTAGTGCCGGACTAGCGGGGGGGTCTCCGGAGACCCAGTACTTC; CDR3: CASSAGLAGGSPETQYF
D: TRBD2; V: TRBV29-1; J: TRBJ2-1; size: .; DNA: TGCAGCGCAGAAAGGACTAGCGGGGGGGCACTCGAGCAGTTCTTC; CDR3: CSAERTSGGALEQFF
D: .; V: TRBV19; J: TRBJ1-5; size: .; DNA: TGTGCCAGTAGTTTCTTGAGTCAGCCCCAGCATTTT; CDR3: CASSFLSQPQHF
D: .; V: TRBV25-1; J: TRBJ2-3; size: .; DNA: TGTGCCAGCAGTGATGCCCAGACAGATACGCAGTATTTT; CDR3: CASSDAQTDTQYF
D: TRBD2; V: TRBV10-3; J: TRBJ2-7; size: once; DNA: TGTGCCATCAGTGACCCTCGAGCGGGGCCTACCTACGAGCAGTACTTC; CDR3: CAISDPRAGPTYEQYF
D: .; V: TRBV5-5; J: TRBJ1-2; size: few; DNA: TGTGCCAGCAGCGGGGACATTAACTATGGCTACACCTTC; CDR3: CASSGDINYGYTF
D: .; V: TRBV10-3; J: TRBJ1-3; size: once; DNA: TGTGCCATCCGCCCCCTGAGCTCTGGAAACACCATATATTTT; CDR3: CAIRPLSSGNTIYF
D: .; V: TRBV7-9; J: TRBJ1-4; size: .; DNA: TGTGCCAGCCAGGGGCAGAATTCAGGAGAAAAACTGTTTTTT; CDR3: CASQGQNSGEKLFF
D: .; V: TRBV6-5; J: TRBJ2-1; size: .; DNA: TGTGCCAGCAATTGGACCCCTAGCGCCTACAATGAGCAGTTCTTC; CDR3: CASNWTPSAYNEQFF
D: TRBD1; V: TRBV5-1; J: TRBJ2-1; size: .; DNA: TGCGCCAGCAGCCGAGACAGGGCCGGTGGGAATGAGCAGTTCTTC; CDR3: CASSRDRAGGNEQFF
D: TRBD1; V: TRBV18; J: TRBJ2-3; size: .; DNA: TGTGCCAGCTCCTTAACAGGGGGCTCGGCAGATACGCAGTATTTT; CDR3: CASSLTGGSADTQYF
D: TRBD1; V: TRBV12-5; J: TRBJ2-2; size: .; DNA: TGTGCTAGTGGTCCCCCCGCACAGGGGGCGGGCGTGGGGGAGCTGTTTTTT; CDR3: CASGPPAQGAGVGELFF
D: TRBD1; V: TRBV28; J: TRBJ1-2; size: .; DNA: TGTGCCACCAGACTAAGACAGGGGAGGTATGGCTACACCTTC; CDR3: CATRLRQGRYGYTF
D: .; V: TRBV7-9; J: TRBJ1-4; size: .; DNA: TGTGCCAGCAGCGAACGAGATTCCACTAATGAAAAACTGTTTTTT; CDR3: CASSERDSTNEKLFF
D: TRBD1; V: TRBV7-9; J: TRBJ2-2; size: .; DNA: TGTGCCAGCAAGCAGGACAGGGGGTCCGTCGGGGAGCTGTTTTTT; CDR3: CASKQDRGSVGELFF
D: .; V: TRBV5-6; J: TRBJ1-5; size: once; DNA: TGTGCCAGCAGCTTGGCTCTTGGTGTCAGTAATCAGCCCCAGCATTTT; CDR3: CASSLALGVSNQPQHF
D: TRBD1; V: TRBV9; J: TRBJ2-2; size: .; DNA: TGTGCCAGCAGCGTAGCTTCCGGGACAGGGGATCCCGGGGAGCTGTTTTTT; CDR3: CASSVASGTGDPGELFF
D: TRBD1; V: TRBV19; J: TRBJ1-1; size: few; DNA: TGTGCCACCGACGGGACAGTAGGGACTGAAGCTTTCTTT; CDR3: CATDGTVGTEAFF
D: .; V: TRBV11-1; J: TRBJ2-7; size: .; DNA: TGTGCCAGCAGCTTAGCGGGCCAGGGTGCCGAGCAGTACTTC; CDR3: CASSLAGQGAEQYF
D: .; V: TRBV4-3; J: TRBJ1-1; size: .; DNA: TGCGCCAGCAGCCAAGACCCCGGACAAGAAGCTTTCTTT; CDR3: CASSQDPGQEAFF
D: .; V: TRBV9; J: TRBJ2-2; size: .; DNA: TGTGCCAGCAGCCCTAACACCGGGGAGCTGTTTTTT; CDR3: CASSPNTGELFF
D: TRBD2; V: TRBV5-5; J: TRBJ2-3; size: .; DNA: TGTGCCAGCAGCGTATATCCCGGGACTAGCGGGACTAGCACAGATACGCAGTATTTT; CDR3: CASSVYPGTSGTSTDTQYF
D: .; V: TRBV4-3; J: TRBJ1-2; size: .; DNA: TGCGCCAGCAGCCAAGATCTGGGGGGTAACTATGGCTACACCTTC; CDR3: CASSQDLGGNYGYTF
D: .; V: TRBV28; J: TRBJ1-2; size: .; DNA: TGTGCCAGCAGTTTATTCGACTCTTTACAGGGTAACTATGGCTACACCTTC; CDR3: CASSLFDSLQGNYGYTF
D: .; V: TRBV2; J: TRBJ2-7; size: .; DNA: TGTGCCAGCAGTGTGGGAGTCAGGTCCTACGAGCAGTACTTC; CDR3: CASSVGVRSYEQYF
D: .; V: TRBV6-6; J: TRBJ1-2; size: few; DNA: TGTGCCAGCAGTTACTCATCTACAGGGTCATATGGCTACACCTTC; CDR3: CASSYSSTGSYGYTF
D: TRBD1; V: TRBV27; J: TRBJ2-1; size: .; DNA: TGTGCCAGCAGTGCTACCGGGACAGGTGATTACAATGAGCAGTTCTTC; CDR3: CASSATGTGDYNEQFF